The entry that follows covers one T cell receptor (beta chain) sequence. Antigen: not known. The entry originates in a study of vaccination and CD4 T cells after COVID-19. Treatment described: 10-day PBMC culture with coronavirus spike peptide pools or control peptides (ViraFEST assay). Cultured CD4+ T-cell DNA underwent Oncomine TCR Beta short-read sequencing. TCRdb processed the PCR reads anew with MiXCR; each CDR3 protein has one entry. This sample has about 21,000 distinct CDR3 sequences, with under 50% found just once. This sequence was found in a human donor who had recovered from COVID-19. Here the sequenced sample was CD4+ T cells from blood, cultured in vitro, taken after SARS-CoV-2 vaccination.

The CDR3 spells CASSLRSGRPSYEQYF. The DNA for the CDR3 is TGTGCCAGCAGCTTACGCTCCGGCCGACCTTCCTACGAGCAGTACTTC. The chain links TRBV7-2 to TRBJ2-7; D gene ambiguous. The CDR3 spans 16 residues. CDR1 SGHTA and CDR2 FQGNSA come from the germline V gene. With 2 bases removed from V and 1 base from J, the gap between germline ends came to 15 bases.